In its sample, the clone carrying this T cell receptor beta chain was seen a few times. Its target is unknown. This entry comes from a study of T cell clones after liver transplantation. Study information: In this trial, immunosuppression withdrawal was attempted within 2 years of liver transplant. A pre-transplant mixed lymphocyte reaction with TCRbeta sequencing defined graft-donor-reactive clones followed in post-transplant blood. Study-wide findings and caveats: Compared with third party-reactive sequences, donor-reactive ones declined more, independent of withdrawal success.

TCRdb keeps only in-frame clones here, not all; method: immunoSEQ multiplex PCR. The sample consists of more than 75,000 clones, roughly four fifths of them appearing once. This CDR3 comprises 15 residues. The J segment lost 0 bases and the V segment lost 6 bases, leaving 3 bases of the junction unmatched. The germline gives CDR1 LNHDA, CDR2 SQIVND (reference sequence). The origin of this receptor is a human patient who received a liver transplant. Some T cells may possibly be graft donor cells. The sequences come from CD4+ T cells from blood, collected approximately 45 months after liver transplant. The chain employs TRBV19 and TRBJ1-3, with 9 bases fitting TRBD1. CDR3 sequence: CASSRTGVSGNTIYF. DNA for the CDR3: TGTGCCAGTAGCCGGACAGGGGTCTCTGGAAACACCATATATTTT.